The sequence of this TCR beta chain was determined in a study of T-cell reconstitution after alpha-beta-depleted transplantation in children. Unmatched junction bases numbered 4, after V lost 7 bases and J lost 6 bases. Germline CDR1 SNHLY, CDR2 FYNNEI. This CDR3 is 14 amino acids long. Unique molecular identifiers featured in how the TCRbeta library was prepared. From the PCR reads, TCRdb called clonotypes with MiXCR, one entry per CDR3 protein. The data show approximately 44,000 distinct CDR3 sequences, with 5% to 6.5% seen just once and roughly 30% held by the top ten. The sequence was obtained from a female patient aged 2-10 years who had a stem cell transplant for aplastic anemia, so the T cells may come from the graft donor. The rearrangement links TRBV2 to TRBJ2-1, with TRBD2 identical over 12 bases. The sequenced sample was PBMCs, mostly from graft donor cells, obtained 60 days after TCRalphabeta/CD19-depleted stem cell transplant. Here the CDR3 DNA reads TGTGCCAGCATTCGACTAGCGGGAGCCAATGAGCAGTTCTTC. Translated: CASIRLAGANEQFF.